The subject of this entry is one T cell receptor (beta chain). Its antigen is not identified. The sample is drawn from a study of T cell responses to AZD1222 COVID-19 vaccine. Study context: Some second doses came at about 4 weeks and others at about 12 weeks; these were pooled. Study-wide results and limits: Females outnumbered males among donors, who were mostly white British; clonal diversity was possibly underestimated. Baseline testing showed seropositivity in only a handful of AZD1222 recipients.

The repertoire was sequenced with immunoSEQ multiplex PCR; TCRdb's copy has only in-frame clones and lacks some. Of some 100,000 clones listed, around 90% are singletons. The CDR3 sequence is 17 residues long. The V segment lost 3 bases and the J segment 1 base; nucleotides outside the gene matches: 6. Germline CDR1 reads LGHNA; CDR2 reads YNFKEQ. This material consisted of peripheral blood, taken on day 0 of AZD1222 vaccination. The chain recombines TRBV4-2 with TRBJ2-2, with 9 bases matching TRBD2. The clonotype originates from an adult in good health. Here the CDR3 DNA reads TGTGCCAGCAGCCAGGCTGGACTAGCGCAGAACACCGGGGAGCTGTTTTTT. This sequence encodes CASSQAGLAQNTGELFF.